This T cell receptor (beta chain) was observed in a study of cytomegalovirus exposure and HLA in healthy donors. General study points: HLA-A and HLA-B allele assignments for most subjects were reportedly predicted accurately using TCR beta sequences. A missense DCLRE1C variant was associated with V- and J-gene trimming of TCR beta chains in a later analysis, and an independent cohort replicated the association. It was about 180 TCR beta chains that were listed as cytomegalovirus-associated. Highly shared variants forming one cluster were likely a sequencing artifact.

60 Vbeta and 13 Jbeta primers were used in PCR. Measured with immunoSEQ multiplex PCR; TCRdb has only the in-frame clones, and not every one. The profile shows tens of thousands of clones, 55% to 70% of them singletons. Germline CDR1 and CDR2: MGHRA and YSYEKL. Deletions cut 1 base from V and 2 bases from J, with 12 bases between. The CDR3 is 15 residues long. Comment on this clone: Its antigen is undetermined.

The sequencing sample was made of PBMCs. The V and J genes are TRBV4-1 and TRBJ2-7, with a tentative D call TRBD1 (5 bases). This TCR derives from a woman aged 45-59 years in good health and CMV-seropositive. The CDR3 bases are TGCGCCAGCAGCCAAGTGGACACCGGAACCTACGAGCAGTACTTC. Residues: CASSQVDTGTYEQYF.